Listed below are T cell receptor beta chains from one sample, sequenced in a study of OX40 agonist ivuxolimab in advanced cancers. The data were produced by immunoSEQ multiplex PCR, yet TCRdb's version contains in-frame clones alone and is incomplete. The data show 21,000 or so clones, over 75% seen once. Source: CD4+ or CD8+ T cells sorted from blood, taken in a trial of the OX40 agonist ivuxolimab. These receptors originate from an adult with an advanced solid tumor such as melanoma, head and neck, liver or kidney cancer. Each CDR3 is given with its conserved first and last residue. A D gene is named only where the DNA matches it firmly.

j_call v_call d_call cdr3_aa cdr3_nt
TRBJ2-1 TRBV7-8 TRBD1 CASSLEVGQGARGEQFF TGTGCCAGCAGCTTAGAGGTTGGGCAGGGGGCGAGGGGTGAGCAGTTCTTC
TRBJ2-7 TRBV2 TRBD1 CASRDRLEYEQYF TGTGCCAGCAGGGACAGGCTTGAGTACGAGCAGTACTTC
TRBJ2-3 TRBV28 . CASSLQNTDTQYF TGTGCCAGCAGTTTACAGAACACAGATACGCAGTATTTT
TRBJ2-1 TRBV7-9 . CASSLVGSSYNEQFF TGTGCCAGCAGCTTAGTTGGAAGCTCCTACAATGAGCAGTTCTTC
TRBJ2-7 TRBV27 . CASSSAYEQYF TGTGCCAGCAGTTCCGCCTACGAGCAGTACTTC
TRBJ2-1 TRBV6-4 TRBD2 CASRKRAGGEQFF TGTGCCAGCAGAAAACGAGCGGGGGGTGAGCAGTTCTTC
TRBJ1-5 TRBV19 . CASSIDGFQPQHF TGTGCCAGTAGTATAGACGGCTTTCAGCCCCAGCATTTT
TRBJ1-2 TRBV28 . CASSPGTNFYGYTF TGTGCCAGCAGCCCCGGGACAAACTTCTATGGCTACACCTTC
TRBJ2-7 TRBV20-1 TRBD2 CSAGGGYEQYF TGCAGTGCTGGCGGGGGGTACGAGCAGTACTTC
TRBJ2-4 TRBV12-1 . CASSFGHVAKNIQYF TGTGCCAGCAGCTTCGGACACGTAGCCAAAAACATTCAGTACTTC
TRBJ2-3 TRBV28 . CASNRNWPGESTDTQYF TGTGCCAGCAATAGAAACTGGCCCGGGGAGAGCACAGATACGCAGTATTTT